These 22 T cell receptor beta chains were sequenced from one sample in a study of technical replicates of blood from a few donors. Clones were sequenced by immunoSEQ multiplex PCR, and TCRdb holds only the in-frame ones, with some missing. This table holds more than 65,000 clones, about 96% found once. The sample consisted of T cells isolated from PBMCs. The receptors were sampled from a human donor in good health.

The gene calls are TRBV19 and TRBJ2-7; 8 bases fit TRBD2. The CDR3 has 14 amino acids. Germline CDR1 and CDR2: LNHDA and SQIVND (reference sequence). The V gene end was trimmed by 5 bases and the J gene end by 3 bases; junction bases not matched to a gene: 6. CDR3 sequence (DNA): TGTGCCAGTAGTCAACGGGAGGGATACTACGAGCAGTACTTC. Its translation is CASSQREGYYEQYF.

V and J are TRBV2 and TRBJ2-5; a weak D match, TRBD2 (6 bases). V was shortened by 5 bases and J by 3 bases, with 7 bases between the two germline ends. This CDR3 is built from 12 residues. The germline V gene has CDR1 SNHLY and CDR2 FYNNEI. CDR3 sequence: CASSRTKETQYF. DNA of the CDR3: TGTGCCAGCAGTAGGACTAAAGAGACCCAGTACTTC.

The chain carries TRBV4-2 and TRBJ2-7, with D perhaps TRBD1 (5 bases). The CDR3 runs 14 residues. The germline CDR1 and CDR2 sequences are LGHNA and YNFKEQ. Trimming shortened V by 0 bases and J by 2 bases, and 8 bases separated the two germline ends. The CDR3 loop reads CASSQDYRTYEQYF. In DNA, the CDR3 is TGTGCCAGCAGCCAAGATTACAGGACCTACGAGCAGTACTTC.

The chain uses TRBV10-3 and TRBJ2-1; TRBD2 aligns across 10 bases. Germline loops: CDR1 ENHRY, CDR2 SYGVKD. CDR3 length: 13 amino acids. Losses at the gene ends were 11 bases for V and 5 bases for J; bases not matched to a gene: 6. The CDR3 region is CAVSSGRNNEQFF. CDR3 DNA sequence: TGTGCCGTCTCTAGCGGGAGAAACAATGAGCAGTTCTTC.

This rearrangement joins TRBV27 to TRBJ1-1, with unresolved D. The germline V and J ends were trimmed by 6 bases and 2 bases, with 13 bases remaining between them. The CDR3 contains 14 residues. Per the germline V gene, CDR1 is MNHEY and CDR2 is SMNVEV (reference sequence). DNA for the CDR3: TGTGCCAGCAGCGCCGGTGAGATCAACACTGAAGCTTTCTTT. It yields the protein CASSAGEINTEAFF.

The chain uses TRBV18 and TRBJ2-7, with 7 bases aligning to TRBD2. The V gene's germline CDR1 is KGHSH and CDR2 LQKENI. J gave up 1 base and V 8 bases, and 8 bases lay outside the gene matches. The length of the CDR3 is 14 residues. CDR3 sequence: CASQGGSRSYEQYF. The CDR3 DNA sequence: TGTGCCAGCCAAGGCGGGAGCCGGTCCTACGAGCAGTACTTC.

J is TRBJ2-6 and V is TRBV28, with unresolved D. V lost 6 bases to trimming and J lost 0 bases, with 6 bases between them. Germline assignment: CDR1 MDHEN and CDR2 SYDVKM. The CDR3 spans 14 residues. In DNA, the CDR3 is TGTGCCAGCAGGAGTCCCTCTGGGGCCAACGTCCTGACTTTC. Residues: CASRSPSGANVLTF.

The chain carries TRBV7-9 and TRBJ2-1, with 14 bases fitting TRBD2. The germline gives CDR1 SEHNR, CDR2 FQNEAQ (reference sequence). V shed 11 bases, J shed 2 bases, and the junction held 5 bases outside the gene matches. The CDR3 covers 15 residues. Here the CDR3 reads CAGGLAGGPYNEQFF. DNA of the CDR3: TGTGCCGGCGGACTAGCGGGAGGTCCCTACAATGAGCAGTTCTTC.

CDR3 DNA: TGCGCCAGCAGCTTGATGGGGAGTGAGCAGTTCTTC. As protein: CASSLMGSEQFF. The rearrangement uses TRBV5-1 and TRBJ2-1; possible D gene TRBD2, 5 bases. Germline V gene sequence: CDR1 SGHRS, CDR2 YFSETQ. Trimming pared 1 base from V and 9 bases from J, leaving 8 bases between. The CDR3 runs to 12 residues.

The J gene is TRBJ2-2, the V gene TRBV6-5; 12 bases line up with TRBD2. CDR1 and CDR2 (germline): MNHEY, SVGAGI. Losses at the gene ends were 8 bases for V and 4 bases for J; bases not matched to a gene: 5. CDR3 length: 15 amino acids. The CDR3 region has the DNA TGTGCCAGCGGGGGACTAGCGGGCTTCACCGGGGAGCTGTTTTTT. Translating gives CASGGLAGFTGELFF.

The J gene is TRBJ1-1, the V gene TRBV27; D remains unclear. From germline, CDR1 is MNHEY and CDR2 SMNVEV (reference sequence). The CDR3 has 14 residues. Deletions cut 5 bases from V and 4 bases from J, with 14 bases between. CDR3 sequence: CASSLSGSGTEAFF. Written as DNA, the CDR3 is TGTGCCAGCAGTCTGTCCGGGTCCGGCACTGAAGCTTTCTTT.

The chain joins TRBV19 to TRBJ2-2; 11 nucleotides align to TRBD2. V lost 5 bases, J lost 5 bases, and 7 bases stayed unmatched. Germline V lookup: CDR1 LNHDA, CDR2 SQIVND (reference sequence). The CDR3 is made up of 16 amino acids. Here the CDR3 reads CASSYSGRVETGELFF. In DNA, the CDR3 is TGTGCCAGTAGTTATAGCGGGAGGGTGGAGACCGGGGAGCTGTTTTTT.

The chain employs TRBV2 and TRBJ2-1, with 10 bases fitting TRBD2. CDR1 is SNHLY and CDR2 is FYNNEI in the germline V gene. J gave up 8 bases and V 5 bases, and 15 bases lay outside the gene matches. CDR3 size: 17 residues. The CDR3 is CASSPATWSGRGDEQFF. The DNA for the CDR3 is TGTGCCAGCAGTCCGGCGACGTGGAGCGGGAGGGGGGATGAGCAGTTCTTC.

This chain joins TRBV28 and TRBJ2-2; D is ambiguous. Germline CDR1 MDHEN, CDR2 SYDVKM. This CDR3 contains 14 residues. V lost 3 bases, J lost 2 bases, and 7 bases lay in between. CDR3 sequence reads: CASSFEENTGELFF. For the CDR3, the DNA is TGTGCCAGCAGTTTCGAGGAAAACACCGGGGAGCTGTTTTTT.

This chain links TRBV4-3 with TRBJ2-5; possibly TRBD1 for D (6 bases). The CDR3 runs to 13 residues. V lost 3 bases and J lost 2, with 7 bases in between. Germline CDR1 LGHNA, CDR2 YSLEER. Written as DNA, the CDR3 is TGCGCCAGCAGCCAGGGACAACAAGAGACCCAGTACTTC. As protein: CASSQGQQETQYF.

This clone was found a few times. CDR3 region: CASSECEGASGTEAFF. CDR3 in DNA: TGTGCCAGCAGTGAATGCGAGGGGGCGTCCGGCACTGAAGCTTTCTTT. The rearrangement uses TRBV6-4 and TRBJ1-1; 7 bases map to TRBD1. Germline-derived CDR1 and CDR2 are MRHNA and SNTAGT. The CDR3 spans 16 residues. Trimming at V came to 3 bases and at J to 4 bases, leaving 11 bases not matched to a gene.

The rearrangement uses TRBV7-9 and TRBJ1-1, with unresolved D. Germline V gene lookup returns CDR1 SEHNR and CDR2 FQNEAQ (reference sequence). V lost 1 base and J lost 5, with 8 bases in between. CDR3 length equals 13 residues. The CDR3, as DNA: TGTGCCAGCAGCTTAGGGGCAGGTACTGAAGCTTTCTTT. As protein: CASSLGAGTEAFF. The full variable domain, with the rest looked up from reference TRBV7-9 and TRBJ1-1, is DTGVSQNPRHKITKRGQNVTFRCDPISEHNRLYWYRQTLGQGPEFLTYFQNEAQLEKSRLLSDRFSAERPKGSFSTLEIQRTEQGDSAMYLCASSLGAGTEAFFGQGTRLTVV.

The chain has TRBV28 and TRBJ1-4, with D tentatively TRBD1 (6 bases). There are 17 residues in the CDR3. Germline V CDR1 and CDR2: MDHEN, SYDVKM. Trimming stripped 5 bases from V and 4 bases from J, with 20 bases between. CDR3: CASSKYGTPLFNEKLFF. CDR3 sequence (DNA): TGTGCCAGCAGTAAATACGGGACACCGCTGTTTAATGAAAAACTGTTTTTT.

Turning to this clone: The sample holds other DNA sequences that translate to the same CDR3. The rearrangement links TRBV7-9 to TRBJ1-3; 9 nucleotides match TRBD1. Trimming cost V 1 base and J 2 bases; bases outside gene matches: 0. CDR3 length: 15 amino acids. Germline V gene lookup returns CDR1 SEHNR and CDR2 FQNEAQ (reference sequence). CDR3 coding DNA: TGTGCCAGCAGCTTAGGGACAGGGGCTGGAAACACCATATATTTT. Its translation: CASSLGTGAGNTIYF.

CDR3 in DNA: TGTGCCAGCAGCTTAAGGGGGACAAGCTCCTACGAGCAGTACTTC. It specifies CASSLRGTSSYEQYF. The chain uses TRBV7-8 and TRBJ2-7; maybe TRBD1 (6 bases). CDR3 size: 15 residues. The V end lost 2 bases, the J end lost 0 bases, and 11 bases lay between the germline ends. Germline CDR1 is SGHVS and CDR2 is FQNEAQ. The full variable domain, in which reference TRBV7-8 and TRBJ2-7 provide the parts outside the CDR3, is GAGVSQSPRYKVAKRGQDVALRCDPISGHVSLFWYQQALGQGPEFLTYFQNEAQLDKSGLPSDRFFAERPEGSVSTLKIQRTQQEDSAVYLCASSLRGTSSYEQYFGPGTRLTVT.

The V gene is TRBV19, the J gene TRBJ2-3; D perhaps matches TRBD2 (5 bases). CDR1 and CDR2 from the germline V gene are LNHDA and SQIVND (reference sequence). Trimming shortened V by 3 bases and J by 0 bases, and 13 bases separated the two germline ends. This CDR3 has 16 amino acids. The CDR3, as DNA: TGTGCCAGTAGTATGGCGAGCGGAGCTAGCACAGATACGCAGTATTTT. Its translation: CASSMASGASTDTQYF.

Here the CDR3 DNA reads TGTGCCAGCAGCCGGAGCGAGGAAGCGCAGTACTTC. Translated, it gives CASSRSEEAQYF. The V and J genes are TRBV7-9 and TRBJ2-7, with D hard to call. V lost 5 bases, J lost 9 bases, and 14 bases lay in between. Germline CDR1 is SEHNR and CDR2 is FQNEAQ (reference sequence). The CDR3 sequence is 12 residues long.